The 23 T cell receptor beta chains below all came from one sample that was sequenced in a study of blood T cell repertoires in COVID-19. Assay used: immunoSEQ multiplex PCR; TCRdb lists only in-frame clones, some missing. In the table there are some 150,000 clones, over 80% of which are singletons. Sequenced input: peripheral blood. These receptor sequences come from a woman aged 50 to 65 with acute or convalescent COVID-19.

The chain links TRBV3-1 (or the pseudogene TRBV3-2) to TRBJ2-3; 7 bases line up with TRBD2. In germline, CDR1 is LGHDT, CDR2 YNNKEL (reference sequence). This CDR3 contains 15 residues. Losses at the gene ends were 6 bases for V and 3 bases for J; bases not matched to a gene: 9. The CDR3 spells CASSPSRGRTDTQYF. CDR3 coding DNA: TGTGCCAGCAGTCCCTCGCGGGGGAGGACAGATACGCAGTATTTT.

The V call is TRBV15, the J call TRBJ2-7; 8 nucleotides align to TRBD1. Germline CDR1 is LNHNV and CDR2 is YYDKDF (reference sequence). V shed 1 base and J 7 bases; nucleotides not matched to a gene: 3. CDR3 length equals 13 residues. The CDR3: CATSRGQGREQYF. CDR3 coding DNA: TGTGCCACCAGCAGAGGACAGGGGCGGGAGCAGTACTTC.

This sequence joins TRBV18 and TRBJ2-5; TRBD1 agrees at 9 bases. Per the germline V gene, CDR1 is KGHSH and CDR2 is LQKENI. Trimming took 4 bases from V and 3 from J; bases not matched to a gene: 6. The CDR3 is 15 amino acids. The CDR3 region has the DNA TGTGCCAGCTCACGCGTGACAGGGGGAGAAGAGACCCAGTACTTC. As protein: CASSRVTGGEETQYF. The full variable domain, completed using reference TRBV18 and TRBJ2-5, is NAGVMQNPRHLVRRRGQEARLRCSPMKGHSHVYWYRQLPEEGLKFMVYLQKENIIDESGMPKERFSAEFPKEGPSILRIQQVVRGDSAAYFCASSRVTGGEETQYFGPGTRLLVL.

V and J are TRBV18 and TRBJ1-1; a weak D match, TRBD1 (6 bases). The CDR3 has 15 amino acids. The germline V gene has CDR1 KGHSH and CDR2 LQKENI. Trimming stripped 2 bases from V and 4 bases from J, with 14 bases between. CDR3 DNA: TGTGCCAGCTCACCAGTTGGGGGGGCGGGCACTGAAGCTTTCTTT. It translates to CASSPVGGAGTEAFF. Variable domain in full (rest from reference TRBV18 and TRBJ1-1): NAGVMQNPRHLVRRRGQEARLRCSPMKGHSHVYWYRQLPEEGLKFMVYLQKENIIDESGMPKERFSAEFPKEGPSILRIQQVVRGDSAAYFCASSPVGGAGTEAFFGQGTRLTVV.

The chain uses TRBV10-3 and TRBJ1-4; 7 bases fit TRBD1. This CDR3 spans 14 amino acids. The trim removed 0 bases at V and 5 bases at J, leaving 0 bases unmatched. Per germline, CDR1 ENHRY and CDR2 SYGVKD. CDR3 coding DNA: TGTGCCATCAGTGAGTCGACAGGGAATGAAAAACTGTTTTTT. Amino acids: CAISESTGNEKLFF.

The chain carries TRBV7-9 and TRBJ1-1; the match to TRBD1 covers 9 bases. This CDR3 comprises 15 residues. V lost 5 bases and J lost 6; bases outside the gene matches: 10. The germline gives CDR1 SEHNR, CDR2 FQNEAQ (reference sequence). The CDR3 nucleotides are TGTGCCAGCAGCGAGACGCCGGGACAGGGCGCTGAAGCTTTCTTT. This encodes CASSETPGQGAEAFF.

The J gene is TRBJ1-2, the V gene TRBV6-5; 7 positions match TRBD1. Germline-derived CDR1 and CDR2 are MNHEY and SVGAGI. This CDR3 has 15 amino acids. Trimming took 6 bases from V and 5 from J; bases not matched to a gene: 12. CDR3: CASRSTGTELYGYTF. Here the CDR3 DNA reads TGTGCCAGCAGATCAACCGGGACAGAGCTGTATGGCTACACCTTC.

This rearrangement joins TRBV20-1 to TRBJ2-3; D unresolved. Germline CDR1 and CDR2: DFQATT and SNEGSKA (reference sequence). The CDR3 length is 13 residues. V shed 3 bases and J shed 0 bases, with 7 bases lying between them. DNA for the CDR3: TGCAGTGCTAGTGCGCGGAGCACAGATACGCAGTATTTT. Translating it yields CSASARSTDTQYF.

J is TRBJ2-3 and V is TRBV6-2 or TRBV6-3; 12 bases fit TRBD1. The CDR3 is made up of 16 amino acids. V shed 2 bases and J 6 bases; nucleotides not matched to a gene: 6. Germline lookup yields CDR1 MNHEY and CDR2 SVGEGT. The CDR3 sequence: CASSYELGTGGDTQYF. The CDR3 coding sequence is TGTGCCAGCAGTTACGAACTTGGGACAGGGGGCGATACGCAGTATTTT.

The V and J genes are TRBV27 and TRBJ1-2, with 7 bases identical to TRBD1. The CDR3 has 16 amino acids. The V gene end was trimmed by 6 bases and the J gene end by 2 bases; junction bases not matched to a gene: 12. Looked up from germline, CDR1 is MNHEY and CDR2 is SMNVEV (reference sequence). The CDR3, as DNA: TGTGCCAGCAGGATCCCGGGGGCAGGGGGGAACTATGGCTACACCTTC. It yields the protein CASRIPGAGGNYGYTF.

The J gene is TRBJ1-5, the V gene TRBV4-3; no firm D call. Germline V gene lookup returns CDR1 LGHNA and CDR2 YSLEER. The CDR3 consists of 15 residues. With 0 bases removed from V and 6 bases from J, the gap between germline ends came to 12 bases. The CDR3 spells CASSQEIGNSQPQHF. The CDR3 DNA reads TGCGCCAGCAGCCAAGAGATCGGGAATTCTCAGCCCCAGCATTTT.

The chain employs TRBV7-2 and TRBJ2-7; D is possibly TRBD2 (6 bases). The germline V gene encodes CDR1 SGHTA and CDR2 FQGNSA. V lost 3 bases and J lost 6, with 12 bases in between. The length of the CDR3 is 13 residues. CDR3 residues: CASSLKGGGEQYF. Here the CDR3 DNA reads TGTGCCAGCAGCTTGAAGGGAGGAGGCGAGCAGTACTTC.

V and J are TRBV6-4 and TRBJ1-5; D may be TRBD1 (5 bases). Germline V gene sequence: CDR1 MRHNA, CDR2 SNTAGT. This CDR3 is built from 15 residues. Between the trimmed V and J ends, which lost 3 bases and 11 bases, there was a span of 20 bases. The CDR3 sequence: CASSDGQDQPRAQHF. CDR3 in DNA: TGTGCCAGCAGTGATGGTCAGGATCAACCCAGGGCCCAGCATTTT.

V gene TRBV27 combines with J gene TRBJ1-4; 9 bases line up with TRBD1. The CDR3 runs 18 residues. After removal of 5 bases from V and 3 bases from J, the junction contained 13 bases not matched to a gene. CDR1 and CDR2 (germline): MNHEY, SMNVEV (reference sequence). The CDR3 loop reads CASSRMLTGGLANEKLFF. Written as DNA, the CDR3 is TGTGCCAGCAGTCGGATGCTGACAGGGGGGTTAGCTAATGAAAAACTGTTTTTT.

The CDR3 loop is CAIREQGAEQYF. CDR3 coding DNA: TGTGCCATCAGGGAACAGGGAGCCGAGCAGTACTTC. The chain employs TRBV10-3 and TRBJ2-7, with D possibly TRBD1 on 6 matching bases. The CDR3 contains 12 residues. Germline values: CDR1 ENHRY, CDR2 SYGVKD. V was shortened by 6 bases and J by 6 bases, with 12 bases between the two germline ends.

This chain uses TRBV12-3 or TRBV12-4 with TRBJ1-5; D is ambiguous. Deletions cut 1 base from V and 8 bases from J, with 9 bases between. This CDR3 has 13 amino acids. CDR3 nucleotide sequence: TGTGCCAGCAGTTTAGGGAGCGGTAAGCCCCAGCATTTT. It codes for CASSLGSGKPQHF.

The rearrangement joins TRBV27 to TRBJ2-4, with D possibly being TRBD1 (6 bases). There are 15 residues in the CDR3. V lost 2 bases, J lost 2 bases, and 10 bases lay in between. CDR1 is MNHEY and CDR2 is SMNVEV in the germline V gene (reference sequence). The DNA of the CDR3 is TGTGCCAGCAGTTTAGCAGGGGACCCCAAAAACATTCAGTACTTC. This gives the protein CASSLAGDPKNIQYF.

This clone appeared once. V gene TRBV11-3 combines with J gene TRBJ1-2; perhaps TRBD1 as D (6 bases). The CDR3 consists of 13 residues. The germline gives CDR1 SGHNT, CDR2 YENEEA. Trimming removed 5 bases at V and 4 bases at J, with 11 bases between. The CDR3 sequence is CASSQGGAYGYTF. CDR3 coding DNA: TGTGCCAGCAGCCAAGGGGGGGCCTATGGCTACACCTTC.

The chain joins TRBV18 to TRBJ1-2, with 7 bases matching TRBD1. The V and J ends lost 2 bases and 4 bases, in that order; junction bases with no gene match: 7. From germline, CDR1 is KGHSH and CDR2 LQKENI. The CDR3 runs 15 residues. The DNA of the CDR3 is TGTGCCAGCTCACCAGAAAAAGGGGGCGCCTATGGCTACACCTTC. Its translation: CASSPEKGGAYGYTF.

This chain joins TRBV19 and TRBJ1-4, with D possibly being TRBD1 (6 bases). There are 15 residues in the CDR3. Trimming took 5 bases from V and 6 from J, leaving 16 bases between them. Germline V gives CDR1 LNHDA, CDR2 SQIVND (reference sequence). In nucleotides, the CDR3 is TGTGCCAGTAGTTCAACCGGGACACGGGATGAAAAACTGTTTTTT. Translated, it gives CASSSTGTRDEKLFF. The complete variable domain, with remaining parts taken from reference TRBV19 and TRBJ1-4, reads DGGITQSPKYLFRKEGQNVTLSCEQNLNHDAMYWYRQDPGQGLRLIYYSQIVNDFQKGDIAEGYSVSREKKESFPLTVTSAQKNPTAFYLCASSSTGTRDEKLFFGSGTQLSVL.

The chain uses TRBV19 and TRBJ2-1; 9 nucleotides align to TRBD1. Germline V CDR1 and CDR2: LNHDA, SQIVND (reference sequence). The CDR3 is 14 amino acids. V gave up 4 bases and J gave up 9 bases; unmatched junction bases: 7. CDR3: CASSTTGTGSEQFF. The DNA for the CDR3 is TGTGCCAGTAGTACGACCGGGACAGGGTCTGAGCAGTTCTTC.

The CDR3 DNA sequence: TGTGCCAGCTCGCCTCCGGGACAGGGTTGGGGAGATACGCAGTATTTT. Its protein is CASSPPGQGWGDTQYF. This sequence joins TRBV18 and TRBJ2-3; 9 nucleotides align to TRBD1. The junction had 12 bases not matched to a gene; V was cut back by 6 bases and J by 5 bases. The CDR3 consists of 16 residues. Germline loops: CDR1 KGHSH, CDR2 LQKENI.

The chain links TRBV10-3 to TRBJ1-5; no reliable D call. The V gene's germline CDR1 is ENHRY and CDR2 SYGVKD. The V end was cut by 3 bases, the J end by 4 bases, with 4 bases between. The CDR3 loop spans 12 amino acids. CDR3 protein: CAISDPNQPQHF. The CDR3 nucleotides are TGTGCCATCAGTGACCCTAATCAGCCCCAGCATTTT.